The present TCR beta chain was sequenced within a study of T cell responses to AZD1222 COVID-19 vaccine. TCRdb's copy holds only in-frame clones and misses some; the assay was immunoSEQ multiplex PCR. The sample holds about 76,000 clones, 90% seen once. CDR1 and CDR2 (germline): LGHNT, FRNRAP. V was trimmed by 3 bases and J by 3 bases, leaving 12 bases between them. The CDR3 has 15 residues. This clone was detected once. The genes are TRBV12-5 and TRBJ1-5, with D uncertain. The sequence derives from an adult in good health. The source was peripheral blood, collected on day 0 of AZD1222 vaccination. CDR3: CASGFSGSTNQPQHF. The CDR3 bases are TGTGCTAGTGGTTTTTCAGGCAGTACCAATCAGCCCCAGCATTTT.